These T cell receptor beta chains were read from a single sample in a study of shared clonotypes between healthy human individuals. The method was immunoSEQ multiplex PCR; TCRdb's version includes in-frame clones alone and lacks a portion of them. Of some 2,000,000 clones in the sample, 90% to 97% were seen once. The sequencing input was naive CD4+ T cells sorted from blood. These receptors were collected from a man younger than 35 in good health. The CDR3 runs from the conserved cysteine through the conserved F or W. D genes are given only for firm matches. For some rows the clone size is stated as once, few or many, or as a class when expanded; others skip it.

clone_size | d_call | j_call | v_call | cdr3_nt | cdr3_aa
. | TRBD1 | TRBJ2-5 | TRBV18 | TGTGCCAGCTCAGTTTCCACAGGGGAGTCAGAGACCCAGTACTTC | CASSVSTGESETQYF
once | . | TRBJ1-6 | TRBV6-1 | TGTGCCAGCAGTGAATCCAGGGCTTCACCCCTCCACTTT | CASSESRASPLHF
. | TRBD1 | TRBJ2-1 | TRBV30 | TGTGCCTGGAGTGTAGGGGACAGGGGTGAGCAGTTCTTC | CAWSVGDRGEQFF
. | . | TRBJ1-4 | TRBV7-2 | TGTGCCAGCAGCTACACGGGGACATTTAATGAAAAACTGTTTTTT | CASSYTGTFNEKLFF
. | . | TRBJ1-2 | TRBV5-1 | TGCGCCAGCAGCTTGGCCGGGCAGAGGAGTGGCTACACCTTC | CASSLAGQRSGYTF
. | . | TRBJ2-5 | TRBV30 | TGTGCCTTTGAACGTGGGACAAAAGAGACCCAGTACTTC | CAFERGTKETQYF
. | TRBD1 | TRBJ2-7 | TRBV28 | TGTGCCAGCAGTTCGACAGGGGACGTCTCCTACGAGCAGTACTTC | CASSSTGDVSYEQYF
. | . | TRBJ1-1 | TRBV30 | TGTGCCTGGAGGGGAGACACTGAAGCTTTCTTT | CAWRGDTEAFF
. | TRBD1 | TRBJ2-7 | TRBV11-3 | TGTGCCAGCAGTCGGACAGGGTCCTACGAGCAGTACTTC | CASSRTGSYEQYF
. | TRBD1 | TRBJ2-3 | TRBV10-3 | TGTGCCATCAGTAACGGGACAGGGATTACAGATACGCAGTATTTT | CAISNGTGITDTQYF
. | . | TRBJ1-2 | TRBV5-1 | TGCGCCAGCAGCTTGCAGAAGGAGGCTTATGGCTACACCTTC | CASSLQKEAYGYTF